This T cell receptor beta chain was sequenced for a study of blood T cell repertoires in COVID-19 (TCRdb year 2020). For the wider study: The collaborator samples originated in the United States, Italy and Spain and spanned the acute and convalescent phases of COVID-19. The repertoires were made available in a free public database intended to serve as a resource for research on the immune response to SARS-CoV-2. The prospective study material was composed of cDNA or gDNA derived from T cells, B-cell-depleted T cells, or PBMCs. Subjects who had been exposed to COVID-19, were actively infected with it, or had recovered from it provided the deeply sampled blood TCRbeta repertoires that made up the dataset. Sample metadata almost always included a de-identified subject ID, COVID-19 status, age in years and sex. Where HLA class I and class II types were available, the types were taken from metadata supplied by the sample provider, not from assay-based typing. The samples were drawn from two sources: the first 160 participants of the ongoing ImmuneRACE study, and 1,200 or so subjects contributed by 6 global collaborators. General study outcomes and caveats: Clinical and demographic metadata were provided uncurated, with the amount varying by source and participant.

TCRbeta CDR3 regions were amplified from genomic DNA by means of the immunoSEQ Assay, a bias-controlled multiplex PCR. Under the source paper's analysis protocol: The number of nucleated cells in each sample was estimated by amplification of reference gene primers within the assay. To quantify the absolute abundance of each unique TCRbeta CDR3 rearrangement, sequence reads were collapsed and filtered. For each sample, productive Simpson clonality was calculated by taking the square root of Simpson's diversity index across productive rearrangements. The clones in this table, taken by TCRdb from immuneACCESS, are in-frame only. Not every clone is retained; where verified, under half of the shortfall comes from an unresolved V gene, and the cause of the rest is unknown. V, J and clone size reflect that table, while D and trimming were determined from the DNA. In this sample the table shows a few hundred thousand clones, roughly 84% of which occur a single time. The ten largest clones capture approximately 7% of the sample.

Collaborating institutions collected whole blood in K2EDTA tubes following their own protocols. Collaborator samples were shipped for TCRbeta analysis as frozen whole blood, isolated PBMCs, or DNA extracted from either sample type. In the case of this clone: The antigen this receptor binds is unknown. Base qualities are missing; no much larger clone stands one base away.

The V end loses 3 bases and the J end loses 3 bases, and a stretch of 15 bases separates them. Including the terminal cysteine and phenylalanine, the CDR3 comprises 16 residues. Only the CDR3 part of the read is kept: 48 bases, read in frame from the first base. According to the germline V gene, CDR1 reads MDHEN and CDR2 reads SYDVKM. The material sequenced was peripheral blood. The sequence was collected from a woman aged 45-59 years with acute or convalescent COVID-19. The chain employs TRBV28 and TRBJ1-3; TRBD1 is possibly the D segment (5 matching bases). The CDR3 amino acid sequence is: CASSFPGRAGGNTIYF. The bases are TGTGCCAGCAGTTTCCCGGGGCGAGCGGGTGGAAACACCATATATTTT.